The source of this TCR beta chain is a study of T cell responses to AZD1222 COVID-19 vaccine. The study's findings and limits: Among vaccine-associated CD4 TCRs, coverage spanned spike, with dominance at 160-218 and 743-854. Clonal diversity may have been underestimated, and the donors were mostly white British, with more females than males. Of the AZD1222 recipients, only 5 or 6 were seropositive at baseline.

A word on this clone: The antigen remains undetermined. The junction departs from the called germline gene at one end, perhaps through a read error.

Produced via immunoSEQ multiplex PCR; TCRdb's table is partial and in-frame only. The sample yields 110,000 or so clones, about 88% seen once. Per germline, CDR1 GTSNPN and CDR2 SVGIG (reference sequence). The CDR3 consists of 11 residues. The genes are TRBV30 and TRBJ2-7; D is ambiguous. This clonotype was sampled from an adult in good health. The source was peripheral blood, collected on day 0 of AZD1222 vaccination. The CDR3 sequence: CARRENYEQYF. The CDR3 bases are TGTGCCCGGAGAGAAAACTACGAGCAGTACTTC.